This T cell receptor (beta chain) was captured in a study of blood T cell repertoires in COVID-19. Original methodology: Amplification from reference gene primers served as the basis for estimated nucleated cell counts. Profiled with immunoSEQ multiplex PCR; TCRdb holds only in-frame clones, not every one. Clone size and V and J calls were adopted from that table, with D and trimming inferred from the DNA. The table records 95,000 to 110,000 clones, roughly nine tenths of them present only once. The V and J ends lost 7 bases and 6 bases respectively, with 11 bases between them. Germline V gene data show CDR1 as ENHRY and CDR2 as SYGVKD. The CDR3 consists of 12 residues.

The sequencing sample was made of peripheral blood. The chain links TRBV10-3 to TRBJ2-3; D possibly corresponds to TRBD1 (6 bases). The receptor's source is an elderly woman in a cohort sampled during active COVID-19. Here the CDR3 reads CAIKGDVDTQYF. The CDR3 coding sequence is TGTGCCATCAAGGGGGACGTGGATACGCAGTATTTT.